Shown below are 5 T cell receptor beta chains from a single sample sequenced in a study of shared clonotypes between healthy human individuals. Assay: immunoSEQ multiplex PCR; the TCRdb copy retains only in-frame clones and omits some. The repertoire holds approximately 240,000 clones, with about 65% as singletons. Specimen: memory CD4+ T cells sorted from blood. Subset specified: CD45RA-negative fraction. The receptors were sampled from a man aged 30-40 years in good health.

The genes are TRBV5-8 and TRBJ1-2, with D possibly TRBD1 on 5 matching bases. V dropped 2 bases and J dropped 0 bases, with 14 bases sitting between them. Looked up from germline, CDR1 is SGHTS and CDR2 is YDEGEE. The CDR3 spans 16 residues. This CDR3 reads CASSFRDGQANYGYTF. DNA of the CDR3: TGTGCCAGCAGCTTCCGGGACGGACAAGCTAACTATGGCTACACCTTC.

This clone showed up just once. This chain connects TRBV4-3 to TRBJ1-3; a possible D gene is TRBD1 (6 bases). Germline CDR1 LGHNA, CDR2 YSLEER. There are 15 residues in the CDR3. V lost 3 bases, J lost 0 bases, and 9 bases lay in between. CDR3 sequence: CASSQLDSSGNTIYF. CDR3 DNA sequence: TGCGCCAGCAGCCAGTTGGACAGCTCTGGAAACACCATATATTTT.

V and J are TRBV29-1 and TRBJ1-1; 9 bases map to TRBD1. Trimming cost V 6 bases and J 1 base; bases outside gene matches: 15. There are 17 residues in the CDR3. Per germline, CDR1 SQVTM and CDR2 ANQGSEA. CDR3 loop: CSVENRGQFLRNTEAFF. The DNA of the CDR3 is TGCAGCGTAGAGAACAGGGGGCAGTTTCTACGGAACACTGAAGCTTTCTTT. Using reference TRBV29-1 and TRBJ1-1 for the parts outside the CDR3, the full variable domain is SAVISQKPSRDICQRGTSLTIQCQVDSQVTMMFWYRQQPGQSLTLIATANQGSEATYESGFVIDKFPISRPNLTFSTLTVSNMSPEDSSIYLCSVENRGQFLRNTEAFFGQGTRLTVV.

V and J are TRBV27 and TRBJ2-3; D is uncertain. The CDR3 consists of 12 residues. The V and J ends lost 1 base and 9 bases respectively, with 8 bases between them. Looked up from germline, CDR1 is MNHEY and CDR2 is SMNVEV (reference sequence). The CDR3: CASSLYKGTQYF. The CDR3 bases are TGTGCCAGCAGTTTATATAAGGGAACGCAGTATTTT.

The V call is TRBV12-1, the J call TRBJ2-2. TRBV12-1 is reported as a pseudogene. The CDR3 extends over 16 amino acids. CDR3 sequence reads: CASSLGLPRDTGELFF. CDR3 nucleotides: TGTGCCAGCAGCTTGGGTCTGCCTCGAGACACCGGGGAGCTGTTTTTT.